This record looks at one T cell receptor beta chain sequence and its context. Its antigen is not identified. This sample was taken from a study of T cells in localized non-small cell lung cancer. The CDR3 extends over 15 amino acids. Germline CDR1 is KGHSH and CDR2 is LQKENI. With 3 bases clipped from V and 3 bases from J, the junction kept 6 bases outside the gene matches. Profiled with immunoSEQ multiplex PCR; TCRdb holds only in-frame clones, not every one. Among 60,000 to 75,000 clones listed, roughly 76% were seen once. Whole-study findings and limits: Tumor trailed uninvolved adjacent lung in T cell clonality, which peaked there. A median approximately 60 of the top 100 tumor clones appeared in adjacent lung.

The receptor was derived from a man aged 40 to 70 with stage II lung adenocarcinoma. The sequencing here drew on PBMCs, taken before any cancer treatment. J is TRBJ2-7 and V is TRBV18; TRBD1 matches 9 bases. CDR3 loop: CASSPSPGQGYEQYF. The CDR3 nucleotides read TGTGCCAGCTCACCTTCACCGGGACAGGGCTACGAGCAGTACTTC.